This T cell receptor (beta chain) was found in a study of OX40 agonist ivuxolimab in advanced cancers. Regarding the research as a whole: Ivuxolimab was a fully human IgG2 agonistic monoclonal antibody targeting the costimulatory receptor OX40 (CD134). Intravenous ivuxolimab was administered to patients every 2 weeks at six dose levels: 0.01, 0.1, 0.3, 1.5, 3 and 10 mg/kg. Of the approximately 53 patients in dose escalation, about 20 had hepatocellular carcinoma, about 15 had melanoma, 9 had renal cell carcinoma and 9 had head and neck cancer. The dose-escalation cohort was about 86% male with a mean age of approximately 60 years, ranging from roughly 20 to 80. Patients were allowed to have had prior anti-PD-1, anti-PD-L1 or anti-CTLA-4 therapy, and around 37% of the dose-escalation patients had previously received checkpoint inhibitors. Partial responses occurred in three dose-escalation patients, of whom one had hepatocellular carcinoma and two had cutaneous melanoma. Peripheral TCRbeta sequencing was intended to test whether TCR sequence diversity was altered and clonal T-cell expansion was caused by ivuxolimab. The paper describes the monotherapy dose-escalation part (N of about 50 patients) of the phase I trial of ivuxolimab. What the authors observed across the whole study: At doses of 0.1 to 3.0 mg/kg, clonal expansion of both CD4+ and CD8+ T cells in blood was seen between baseline and week 6. The antigen specificity of the clonally expanded peripheral T cells was not determined. In the 0.1-3.0 mg/kg groups, partial responders were among the patients with the lowest normalized peripheral clonal expansion, particularly in CD8+ T cells. Low levels of normalized T-cell clonal expansion were also seen in some patients who did not respond. After ivuxolimab, more expanded clones were found on average in CD8+ T cells than in CD4+ T cells.

Patients with autoimmune disease history or receiving systemic immunosuppression were excluded from the trial. Peripheral blood for TCR sequencing was drawn from every dose cohort at baseline, at cycle 4 day 1 and at cycle 7 day 1. Samples came from an open-label, multicenter, first-in-human phase I dose-escalation trial of ivuxolimab. Adults with locally advanced or metastatic melanoma, renal cell carcinoma, hepatocellular carcinoma or head and neck squamous cell carcinoma were enrolled in the trial. Before TCR sequencing, CD4+ and CD8+ T cells were separately sorted from peripheral blood. For sequencing of the TCRbeta CDR3 region, genomic DNA was extracted from the sorted cells. The immunoSEQ Assay was used for sequencing of TCRbeta CDR3 regions. Sourced from immuneACCESS, this table was stored by TCRdb with only in-frame sequences that have V and J called. A share of the clones is absent; for the studies checked, an unresolved V gene accounts for under half, and the remainder has no known explanation. The table for this sample lists roughly 77,000 clones; around 92% of them were counted only once. The ten largest clones capture approximately 0.56% of the sample.

In regard to this clone: It has no known antigen specificity. Per-nucleotide qualities are absent, and no much larger clonotype sits a single base away.

V and J are truncated by 4 bases and 5 bases respectively, leaving an intervening sequence of 17 bases. Including the terminal cysteine and phenylalanine, the CDR3 comprises 15 residues. The entry retains the CDR3 DNA only, 45 bases that are in frame from base 1. CDR1 is given as MNHEY and CDR2 as SVGAGI, both from the germline V gene. The receptor comes from an adult with an advanced solid tumor such as melanoma, head and neck, liver or kidney cancer. The sequencing here drew on CD4+ or CD8+ T cells sorted from blood, taken in a trial of the OX40 agonist ivuxolimab. In this chain, TRBV6-5 is recombined with TRBJ1-1; no confident D gene assignment can be made. Read as DNA, the sequence is TGTGCCAGCAGTTTGGACCATTCCATGGGGACTGAAGCTTTCTTT. Its protein product is CASSLDHSMGTEAFF.